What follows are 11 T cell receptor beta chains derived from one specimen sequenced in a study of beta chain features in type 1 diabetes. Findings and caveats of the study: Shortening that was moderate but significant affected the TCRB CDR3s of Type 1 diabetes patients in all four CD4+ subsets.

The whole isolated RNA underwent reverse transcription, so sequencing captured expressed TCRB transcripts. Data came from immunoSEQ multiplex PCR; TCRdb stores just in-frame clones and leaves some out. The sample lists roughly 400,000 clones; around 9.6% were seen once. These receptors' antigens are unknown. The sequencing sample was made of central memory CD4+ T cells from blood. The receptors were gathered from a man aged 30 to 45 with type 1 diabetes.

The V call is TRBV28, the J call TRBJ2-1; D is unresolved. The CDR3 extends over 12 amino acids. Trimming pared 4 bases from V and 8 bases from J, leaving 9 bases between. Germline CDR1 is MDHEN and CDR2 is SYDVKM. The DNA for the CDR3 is TGTGCCAGCAGTTCTTCACGGGATGAGCAGTTCTTC. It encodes CASSSSRDEQFF. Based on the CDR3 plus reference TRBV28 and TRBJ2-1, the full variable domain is DVKVTQSSRYLVKRTGEKVFLECVQDMDHENMFWYRQDPGLGLRLIYFSYDVKMKEKGDIPEGYSVSREKKERFSLILESASTNQTSMYLCASSSSRDEQFFGPGTRLTVL.

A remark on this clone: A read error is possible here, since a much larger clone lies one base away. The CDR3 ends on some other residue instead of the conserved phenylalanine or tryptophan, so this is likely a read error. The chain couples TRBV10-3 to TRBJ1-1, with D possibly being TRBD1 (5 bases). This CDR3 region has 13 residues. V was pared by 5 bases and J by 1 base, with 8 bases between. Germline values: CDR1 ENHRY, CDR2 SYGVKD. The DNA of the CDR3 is TGTGCCATCAGTTCCCAGGGGAACACTGAAGCTTTCTCT. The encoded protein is CAISSQGNTEAFS.

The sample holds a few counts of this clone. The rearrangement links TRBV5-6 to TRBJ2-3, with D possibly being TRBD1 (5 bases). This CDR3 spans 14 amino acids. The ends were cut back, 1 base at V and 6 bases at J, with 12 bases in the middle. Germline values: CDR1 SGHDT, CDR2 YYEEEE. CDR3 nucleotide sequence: TGTGCCAGCAGCTTGCCCCCCCACAGGGATACGCAGTATTTT. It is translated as CASSLPPHRDTQYF.

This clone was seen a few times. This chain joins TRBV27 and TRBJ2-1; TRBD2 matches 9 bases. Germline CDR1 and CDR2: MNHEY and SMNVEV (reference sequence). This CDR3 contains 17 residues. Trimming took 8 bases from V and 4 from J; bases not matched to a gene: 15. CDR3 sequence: CASVVREGLDLYNEQFF. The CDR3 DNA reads TGTGCCAGCGTGGTGCGGGAGGGCCTCGATTTATACAATGAGCAGTTCTTC.

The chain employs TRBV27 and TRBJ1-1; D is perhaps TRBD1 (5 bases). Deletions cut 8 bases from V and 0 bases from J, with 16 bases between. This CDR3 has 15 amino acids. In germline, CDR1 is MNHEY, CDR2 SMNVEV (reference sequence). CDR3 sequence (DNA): TGTGCCAGCGCAAAGGGCGGGGGGATGAACACTGAAGCTTTCTTT. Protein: CASAKGGGMNTEAFF.

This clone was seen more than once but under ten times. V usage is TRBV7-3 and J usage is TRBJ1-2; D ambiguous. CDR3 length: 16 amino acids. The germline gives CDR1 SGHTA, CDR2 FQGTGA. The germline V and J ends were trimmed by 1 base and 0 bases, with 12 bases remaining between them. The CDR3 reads CASSLNGGVTNYGYTF. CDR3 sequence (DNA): TGTGCCAGCAGCTTAAATGGTGGGGTGACTAACTATGGCTACACCTTC.

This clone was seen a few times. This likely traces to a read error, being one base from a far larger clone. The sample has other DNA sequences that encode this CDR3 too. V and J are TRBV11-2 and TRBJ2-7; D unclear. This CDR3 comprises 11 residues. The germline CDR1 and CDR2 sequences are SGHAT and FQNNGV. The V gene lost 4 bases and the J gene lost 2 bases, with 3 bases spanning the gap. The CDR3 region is CASSSTYEQYF. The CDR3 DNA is TGTGCCAGCAGCTCCACCTACGAGCAGTACTTC.

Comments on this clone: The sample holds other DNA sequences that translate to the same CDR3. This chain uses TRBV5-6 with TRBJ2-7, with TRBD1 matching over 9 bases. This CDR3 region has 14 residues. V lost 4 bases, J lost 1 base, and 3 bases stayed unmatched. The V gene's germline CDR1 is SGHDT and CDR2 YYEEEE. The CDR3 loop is CASSTDRGSYEQYF. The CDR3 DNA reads TGTGCCAGCAGCACTGACAGGGGGTCCTACGAGCAGTACTTC.

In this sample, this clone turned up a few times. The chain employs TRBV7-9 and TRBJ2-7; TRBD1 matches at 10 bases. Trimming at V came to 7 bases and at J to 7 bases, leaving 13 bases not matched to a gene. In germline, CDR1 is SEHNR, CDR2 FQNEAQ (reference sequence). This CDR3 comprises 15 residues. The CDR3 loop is CASTKPGQGILEQYF. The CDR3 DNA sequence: TGTGCCAGCACAAAACCGGGACAGGGGATTTTGGAGCAGTACTTC. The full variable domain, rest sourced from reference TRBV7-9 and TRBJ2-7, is DTGVSQNPRHKITKRGQNVTFRCDPISEHNRLYWYRQTLGQGPEFLTYFQNEAQLEKSRLLSDRFSAERPKGSFSTLEIQRTEQGDSAMYLCASTKPGQGILEQYFGPGTRLTVT.

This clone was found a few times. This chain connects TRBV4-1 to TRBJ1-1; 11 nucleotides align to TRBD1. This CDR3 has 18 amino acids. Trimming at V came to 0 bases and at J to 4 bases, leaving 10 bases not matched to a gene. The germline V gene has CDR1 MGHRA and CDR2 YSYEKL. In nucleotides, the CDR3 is TGCGCCAGCAGCCAAGATCTAAGGACAGGGGGCGGTGTCACTGAAGCTTTCTTT. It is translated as CASSQDLRTGGGVTEAFF.

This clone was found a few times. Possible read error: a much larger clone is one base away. The CDR3 DNA reads as TGCGCCAGCAGCCAGGGTGGGCCAAGACAAGAGACCCAGTACTTC. This gives the protein CASSQGGPRQETQYF. V gene TRBV4-3 combines with J gene TRBJ2-5; D is unclear. V was cut by 3 bases and J by 2 bases, with 13 bases left in between. The length of the CDR3 is 15 residues. The germline gives CDR1 LGHNA, CDR2 YSLEER.